The 9 T cell receptor beta chains reported below all come from one sample, sequenced in a study of T cells in Graves' hyperthyroidism and ophthalmopathy. The investigators amplified TCR beta CDR3 regions from RNA transcripts. With the HTBI primer set, the TCR CDR3 went through a first round of RT-PCR. MiXCR, applied by TCRdb to the multiplex PCR reads, yields one record per CDR3 protein. This sample carries tens of thousands of distinct CDR3 sequences, about 53% of them seen once, and the ten largest clones take 2.5% to 3.5%. The specimen sequenced was blood. These TCRs come from a woman in her fifties or sixties with Graves' ophthalmopathy.

This clonotype came up many times. CDR3 sequence reads: CASSRDIRGEQFF. The CDR3 DNA sequence: TGTGCCAGCAGCAGGGACATCCGCGGTGAGCAGTTCTTC. The chain recombines TRBV11-3 with TRBJ2-1, with a tentative D call TRBD1 (6 bases). CDR3 length: 13 residues. Per the germline V gene, CDR1 is SGHNT and CDR2 is YENEEA. Trimming pared 5 bases from V and 9 bases from J, leaving 14 bases between.

This clonotype has at least ten counts. DNA of the CDR3: TGTGCCAGCAGCCGGGGACAGGGCGGGACCGGGGAGCTGTTTTTT. It specifies CASSRGQGGTGELFF. The rearrangement links TRBV12-3 or TRBV12-4 to TRBJ2-2; the match to TRBD1 covers 9 bases. CDR3 length: 15 residues. V shed 6 bases, J shed 5 bases, and the junction held 7 bases outside the gene matches.

As to this clonotype: This is likely a read error, given that the CDR3 carries no conserved phenylalanine or tryptophan at its end. The rearrangement uses TRBV10-1 and TRBJ2-7; D is ambiguous. CDR3 size: 10 residues. The germline V gene has CDR1 WNHNN and CDR2 SYGVQD (reference sequence). Between the trimmed V and J ends, which lost 7 bases and 7 bases, there was a span of 8 bases. For the CDR3, the DNA is TGCGCCAGCAACTCGAGGGAGCAGTACCTC. As protein: CASNSREQYL.

This rearrangement joins TRBV9 to TRBJ1-2; TRBD1 matches 10 bases. V lost 0 bases, J lost 1 base, and 6 bases stayed unmatched. The CDR3 extends over 17 amino acids. Germline V gives CDR1 SGDLS, CDR2 YYNGEE. CDR3 sequence: CASSVVGQGGYNYGYTF. The CDR3 DNA reads TGTGCCAGCAGCGTAGTAGGACAGGGGGGATATAACTATGGCTACACCTTC.

The V gene is TRBV15, the J gene TRBJ2-3; D perhaps matches TRBD1 (5 bases). V lost 2 bases and J lost 0, with 15 bases in between. The germline gives CDR1 LNHNV, CDR2 YYDKDF (reference sequence). CDR3 length: 17 amino acids. This CDR3 is CATSRNLPAGSTDTQYF. The CDR3 region has the DNA TGTGCCACCAGCAGAAACTTACCCGCAGGGAGCACAGATACGCAGTATTTT.

This clonotype was counted many times. The CDR3 is CASSSPRALRTGELFF. The DNA of the CDR3 is TGTGCCAGCAGTTCCCCGCGGGCGTTGCGGACCGGGGAGCTGTTTTTT. This sequence joins TRBV6-5 and TRBJ2-2; TRBD2 is a possible D gene (5 bases). The CDR3 loop spans 16 amino acids. The V gene lost 4 bases and the J gene lost 5 bases, with 17 bases spanning the gap. Per the germline V gene, CDR1 is MNHEY and CDR2 is SVGAGI.

V gene TRBV2 combines with J gene TRBJ2-5; the D gene is possibly TRBD1 (6 bases). Germline V gives CDR1 SNHLY, CDR2 FYNNEI. The CDR3 is made up of 16 amino acids. V was cut by 2 bases and J by 5 bases, with 18 bases left in between. The CDR3 sequence: CASSELGHGGSETQYF. CDR3 sequence (DNA): TGTGCCAGCAGTGAATTGGGACATGGTGGAAGTGAGACCCAGTACTTC.

The sample holds one count of this clonotype. The rearrangement uses TRBV12-3 or TRBV12-4 and TRBJ2-7, with 7 bases matching TRBD2. The CDR3 sequence is 13 residues long. V lost 5 bases and J lost 4; bases outside the gene matches: 5. DNA for the CDR3: TGTGCCAGCAGTAATGGGGGGGGGTACGAGCAGTACTTC. As protein: CASSNGGGYEQYF.

V is TRBV20-1 and J is TRBJ2-5; TRBD2 aligns across 8 bases. J lost 1 base, V lost 4 bases, and 2 bases had no gene match. Germline V gene lookup returns CDR1 DFQATT and CDR2 SNEGSKA (reference sequence). This CDR3 is built from 13 residues. The CDR3 sequence: CSAILAAQETQYF. DNA for the CDR3: TGCAGTGCTATACTAGCGGCCCAAGAGACCCAGTACTTC.